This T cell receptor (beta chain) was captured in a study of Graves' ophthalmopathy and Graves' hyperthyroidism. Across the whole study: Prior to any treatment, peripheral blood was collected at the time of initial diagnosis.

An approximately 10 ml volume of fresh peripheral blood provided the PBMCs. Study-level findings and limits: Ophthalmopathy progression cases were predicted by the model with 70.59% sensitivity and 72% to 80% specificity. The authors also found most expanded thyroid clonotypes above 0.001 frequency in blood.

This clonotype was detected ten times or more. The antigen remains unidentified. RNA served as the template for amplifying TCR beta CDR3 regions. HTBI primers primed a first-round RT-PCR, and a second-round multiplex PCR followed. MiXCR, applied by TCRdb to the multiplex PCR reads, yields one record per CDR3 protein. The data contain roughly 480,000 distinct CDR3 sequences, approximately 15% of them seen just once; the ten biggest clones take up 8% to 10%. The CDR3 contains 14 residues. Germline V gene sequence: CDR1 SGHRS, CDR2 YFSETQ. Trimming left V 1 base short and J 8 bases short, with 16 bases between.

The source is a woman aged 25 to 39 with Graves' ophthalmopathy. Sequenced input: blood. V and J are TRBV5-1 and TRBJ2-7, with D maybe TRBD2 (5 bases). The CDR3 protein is CASSLSLEGNKQYF. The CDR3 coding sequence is TGCGCCAGCAGCTTGAGCCTCGAGGGTAACAAGCAGTACTTC. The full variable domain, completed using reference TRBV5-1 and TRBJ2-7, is KAGVTQTPRYLIKTRGQQVTLSCSPISGHRSVSWYQQTPGQGLQFLFEYFSETQRNKGNFPGRFSGRQFSNSRSEMNVSTLELGDSALYLCASSLSLEGNKQYFGPGTRLTVT.